The T cell receptor (beta chain) described here comes from a study of T cell responses to AZD1222 COVID-19 vaccine. Background on the study: Pooled in the analysis were second doses at about 4 or about 12 weeks. The study, taken as a whole, reports: Donors skewed white British and female; clonal diversity was possibly underestimated. After the peak T cell response, and only then, were repertoires sampled. Spike-specific TCR breadth and depth both grew after two AZD1222 doses.

With regard to this clone: The antigen is unknown.

TCRdb's copy holds only in-frame clones and misses some; the assay was immunoSEQ multiplex PCR. The sample carries some 200,000 clones, roughly 93% recorded once. CDR3 length: 14 residues. The germline CDR1 and CDR2 sequences are LNHDA and SQIVND (reference sequence). V lost 3 bases, J lost 5 bases, and 3 bases stayed unmatched. The V gene is TRBV19, the J gene TRBJ2-5; 10 bases line up with TRBD2. The source was peripheral blood, collected on day 0 of AZD1222 vaccination. The TCR was taken from an adult in good health. The CDR3 DNA is TGTGCCAGTAGTATCGGACTAGCGGTCGAGACCCAGTACTTC. Protein: CASSIGLAVETQYF.